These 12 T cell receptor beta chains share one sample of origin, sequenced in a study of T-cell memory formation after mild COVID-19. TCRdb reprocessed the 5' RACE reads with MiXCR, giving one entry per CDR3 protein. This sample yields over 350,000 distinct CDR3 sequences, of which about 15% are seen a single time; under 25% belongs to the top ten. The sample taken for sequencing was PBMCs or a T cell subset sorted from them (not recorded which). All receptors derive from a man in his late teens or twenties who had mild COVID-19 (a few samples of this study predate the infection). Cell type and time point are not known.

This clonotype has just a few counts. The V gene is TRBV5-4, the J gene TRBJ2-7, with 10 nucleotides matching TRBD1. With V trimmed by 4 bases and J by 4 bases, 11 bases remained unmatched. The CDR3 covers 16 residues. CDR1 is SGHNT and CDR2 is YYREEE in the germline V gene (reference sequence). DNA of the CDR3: TGTGCCAGCAGCGGTGGCGGGACAGGGGCTATTTACGAGCAGTACTTC. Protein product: CASSGGGTGAIYEQYF.

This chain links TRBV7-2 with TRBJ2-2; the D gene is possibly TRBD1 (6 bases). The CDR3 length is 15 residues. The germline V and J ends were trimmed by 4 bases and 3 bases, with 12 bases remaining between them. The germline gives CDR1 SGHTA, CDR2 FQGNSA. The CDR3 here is CASSSDRLDTGELFF. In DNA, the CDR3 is TGTGCCAGCAGCTCCGACAGGTTGGACACCGGGGAGCTGTTTTTT.

CDR3: CSARVLTSGGRPAYEQYV. CDR3 DNA sequence: TGCAGTGCTAGAGTTCTGACTAGCGGGGGACGGCCAGCCTACGAGCAGTACGTC. The chain has TRBV20-1 and TRBJ2-7; 12 nucleotides align to TRBD2. The CDR3 spans 18 residues. The ends lost 1 base at V and 2 bases at J; junction bases unmatched: 12. Germline CDR1 reads DFQATT; CDR2 reads SNEGSKA (reference sequence).

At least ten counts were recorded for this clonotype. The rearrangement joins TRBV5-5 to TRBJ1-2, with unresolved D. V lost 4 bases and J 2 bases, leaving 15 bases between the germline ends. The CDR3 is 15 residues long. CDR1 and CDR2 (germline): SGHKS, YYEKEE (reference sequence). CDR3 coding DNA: TGTGCCAGCAGCCAAAATGCGGAAGTAAACTATGGCTACACCTTC. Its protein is CASSQNAEVNYGYTF.

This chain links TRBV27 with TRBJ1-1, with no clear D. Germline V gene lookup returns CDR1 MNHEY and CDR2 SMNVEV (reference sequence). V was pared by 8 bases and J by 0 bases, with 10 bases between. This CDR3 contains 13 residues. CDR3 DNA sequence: TGTGCCAGCCGAGGACCAATGAACACTGAAGCTTTCTTT. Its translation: CASRGPMNTEAFF.

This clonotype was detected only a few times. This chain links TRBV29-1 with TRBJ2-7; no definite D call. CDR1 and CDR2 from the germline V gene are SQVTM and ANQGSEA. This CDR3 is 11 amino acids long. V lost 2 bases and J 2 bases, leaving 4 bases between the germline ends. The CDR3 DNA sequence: TGCAGCGTTGAACAGGCCTACGAGCAGTACTTC. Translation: CSVEQAYEQYF.

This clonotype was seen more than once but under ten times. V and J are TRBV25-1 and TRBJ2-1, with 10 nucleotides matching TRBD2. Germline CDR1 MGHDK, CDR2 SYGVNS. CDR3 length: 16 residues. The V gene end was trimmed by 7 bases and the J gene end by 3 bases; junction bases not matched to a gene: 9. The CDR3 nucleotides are TGTGCCAGCACCAGTAGCGGGGGGAGCCACTACAATGAGCAGTTCTTC. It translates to CASTSSGGSHYNEQFF.

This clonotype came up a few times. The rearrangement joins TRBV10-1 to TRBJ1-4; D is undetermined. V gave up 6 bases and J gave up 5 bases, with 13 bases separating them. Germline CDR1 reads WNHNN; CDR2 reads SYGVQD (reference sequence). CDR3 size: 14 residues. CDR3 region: CASRGPGSNEKLFF. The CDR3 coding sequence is TGCGCCAGCAGGGGTCCGGGATCAAATGAAAAACTGTTTTTT.

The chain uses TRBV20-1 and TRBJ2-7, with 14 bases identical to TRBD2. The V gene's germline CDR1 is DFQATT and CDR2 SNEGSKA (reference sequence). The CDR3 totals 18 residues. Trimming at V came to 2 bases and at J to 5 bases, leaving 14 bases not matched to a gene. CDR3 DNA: TGCAGTGCTAGAAATCCGGGACTAGCGGGGGCCCGCGGTAACGAGCAGTACGTC. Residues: CSARNPGLAGARGNEQYV.

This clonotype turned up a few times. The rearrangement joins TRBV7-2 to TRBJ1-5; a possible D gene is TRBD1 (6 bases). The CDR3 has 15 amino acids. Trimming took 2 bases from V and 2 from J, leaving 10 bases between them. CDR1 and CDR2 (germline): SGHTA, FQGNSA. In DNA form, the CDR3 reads TGTGCCAGCAGCTTATCCCGACAGGGCAATCAGCCCCAGCATTTT. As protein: CASSLSRQGNQPQHF.

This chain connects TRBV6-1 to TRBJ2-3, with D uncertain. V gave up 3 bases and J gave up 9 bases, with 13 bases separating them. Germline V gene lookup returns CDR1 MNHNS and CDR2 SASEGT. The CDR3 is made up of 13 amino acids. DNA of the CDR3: TGTGCCAGCAGTGACGCGGCCGGCTGGACGCAGTATTTT. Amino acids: CASSDAAGWTQYF.

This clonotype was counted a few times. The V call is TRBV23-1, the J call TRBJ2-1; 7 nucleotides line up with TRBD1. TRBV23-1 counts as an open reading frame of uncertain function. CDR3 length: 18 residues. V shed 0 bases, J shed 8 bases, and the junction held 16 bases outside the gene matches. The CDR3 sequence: CASSQSISVGGPNDEQFF. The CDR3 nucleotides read TGCGCCAGCAGTCAATCGATATCTGTAGGGGGCCCTAACGATGAGCAGTTCTTC.